The 29 T cell receptor beta chains listed next were all sequenced from one sample in a study of cytomegalovirus exposure and HLA in healthy donors. This PCR relied on a set of 60 Vbeta primers and 13 Jbeta primers. Some clones are missing from TCRdb's copy, which holds only in-frame ones; the method was immunoSEQ multiplex PCR. The repertoire includes fewer than 150,000 clones, roughly 75% of them detected once, and approximately 2.3% sits in the top ten. The sample consisted of PBMCs. The source is a man younger than 45 in good health and CMV-seronegative.

The J gene is TRBJ2-2, the V gene TRBV27; 7 positions match TRBD2. V gave up 4 bases and J gave up 1 base; unmatched junction bases: 15. CDR1 and CDR2 from the germline V gene are MNHEY and SMNVEV (reference sequence). This CDR3 is 19 amino acids long. CDR3 in amino acids: CASSSPRRRGGENTGELFF. For the CDR3, the DNA is TGTGCCAGCAGTTCCCCCAGGAGGCGCGGGGGAGAGAACACCGGGGAGCTGTTTTTT.

The chain links TRBV4-1 to TRBJ1-3, with D perhaps matching TRBD1 (6 bases). The V end lost 0 bases, the J end lost 4 bases, and 16 bases lay between the germline ends. The CDR3 is 17 residues long. Germline V gives CDR1 MGHRA, CDR2 YSYEKL. CDR3 in amino acids: CASSQDLGGGGGNTIYF. CDR3 nucleotides: TGCGCCAGCAGCCAAGATTTGGGAGGGGGAGGCGGAAACACCATATATTTT.

The chain employs TRBV5-1 and TRBJ2-3; 8 nucleotides match TRBD2. Germline values: CDR1 SGHRS, CDR2 YFSETQ. The CDR3 is made up of 19 amino acids. J gave up 4 bases and V 6 bases, and 22 bases lay outside the gene matches. The CDR3 sequence: CASTPRPSGRPLQSDTQYF. The CDR3 DNA follows: TGCGCCAGCACCCCTCGGCCTAGCGGGCGCCCCCTTCAATCAGATACGCAGTATTTT.

This chain connects TRBV9 to TRBJ2-3; 7 bases map to TRBD2. The CDR3 loop spans 15 amino acids. V lost 3 bases, J lost 2 bases, and 6 bases stayed unmatched. Germline CDR1 SGDLS, CDR2 YYNGEE. The CDR3 sequence: CASSETSRNTDTQYF. The CDR3 DNA is TGTGCCAGCAGCGAGACTAGCAGAAACACAGATACGCAGTATTTT.

This chain links TRBV29-1 with TRBJ1-5; tentative D call: TRBD1 (6 bases). The CDR3 is 14 amino acids. Trimming stripped 6 bases from V and 2 bases from J, with 14 bases between. CDR1 SQVTM and CDR2 ANQGSEA come from the germline V gene. The CDR3 nucleotides read TGCAGCGTCTCACAGGGAAGCGGCAATCAGCCCCAGCATTTT. The encoded protein is CSVSQGSGNQPQHF.

This chain connects TRBV6-4 to TRBJ1-1, with a weak D call TRBD1 (6 bases). This CDR3 has 13 amino acids. Germline-derived CDR1 and CDR2 are MRHNA and SNTAGT. V dropped 7 bases and J dropped 6 bases, with 15 bases sitting between them. CDR3 bases: TGTGCCAGCAAGAGGGAAGCAGGGGCTGAAGCTTTCTTT. This gives the protein CASKREAGAEAFF.

The chain carries TRBV28 and TRBJ2-7; D is unresolved. The V end was cut by 7 bases, the J end by 2 bases, with 15 bases between. This CDR3 is built from 14 residues. Germline CDR1 is MDHEN and CDR2 is SYDVKM. For the CDR3, the DNA is TGTGCCAGCACCCCCCGTTGGCAGACCTACGAGCAGTACTTC. This translates into CASTPRWQTYEQYF.

The V call is TRBV11-2, the J call TRBJ1-5; a possible D gene is TRBD1 (5 bases). The V and J ends lost 3 bases and 4 bases respectively, with 7 bases between them. Germline V gene lookup returns CDR1 SGHAT and CDR2 FQNNGV. The CDR3 spans 13 residues. CDR3 region: CASSFGGNQPQHF. CDR3 sequence (DNA): TGTGCCAGCAGCTTCGGGGGGAATCAGCCCCAGCATTTT.

This chain connects TRBV2 to TRBJ1-1, with D possibly being TRBD1 (5 bases). V was cut by 6 bases and J by 3 bases, with 17 bases left in between. The germline V gene has CDR1 SNHLY and CDR2 FYNNEI. The CDR3 consists of 15 residues. In DNA form, the CDR3 reads TGTGCCAGCAGAGGACACTCATTAGGGGACACTGAAGCTTTCTTT. Translation: CASRGHSLGDTEAFF.

V and J are TRBV28 and TRBJ1-5; 8 nucleotides align to TRBD1. CDR1 and CDR2 from the germline V gene are MDHEN and SYDVKM. V was clipped by 4 bases and J by 8 bases; unmatched bases: 13. The CDR3 length is 16 residues. CDR3 protein: CASSSRRQGLGKPQHF. CDR3 nucleotide sequence: TGTGCCAGCAGTTCCCGCCGACAGGGGCTCGGGAAGCCCCAGCATTTT.

The V and J genes are TRBV10-3 and TRBJ1-2; TRBD1 matches at 7 bases. Unmatched junction bases numbered 4, after V lost 3 bases and J lost 0 bases. CDR1 and CDR2 (germline): ENHRY, SYGVKD. The CDR3 contains 15 residues. CDR3 sequence: CAISDGTAANYGYTF. CDR3 DNA sequence: TGTGCCATCAGTGACGGGACAGCAGCTAACTATGGCTACACCTTC.

This chain uses TRBV6-6 with TRBJ2-7; 8 bases fit TRBD1. Germline V CDR1 and CDR2: MNHNY, SVGAGI (reference sequence). The V and J ends lost 6 bases and 1 base, in that order; junction bases with no gene match: 8. The CDR3 loop spans 15 amino acids. CDR3 region: CASSLSDRASYEQYF. The CDR3 DNA sequence: TGTGCCAGCAGCCTGTCGGACAGGGCGTCCTACGAGCAGTACTTC.

Concerning this clone itself: Germline and junction disagree at one end, which may indicate a read error. The chain links TRBV5-1 to TRBJ2-3; 14 nucleotides align to TRBD2. The length of the CDR3 is 15 residues. Germline values: CDR1 SGHRS, CDR2 YFSETQ. The DNA for the CDR3 is TGCGCCAGCAGCTTGGAGGGGACTAGCGGGGGATCCGTGCATTTT. Translating it yields CASSLEGTSGGSVHF.

This sequence joins TRBV28 and TRBJ1-3; 9 nucleotides align to TRBD1. The length of the CDR3 is 17 residues. V lost 5 bases, J lost 0 bases, and 8 bases stayed unmatched. The germline gives CDR1 MDHEN, CDR2 SYDVKM. CDR3 coding DNA: TGTGCCAGCAGTACCCCGGGACAGGGCTACTCTGGAAACACCATATATTTT. Protein sequence: CASSTPGQGYSGNTIYF.

This clone turned up a few times. The chain has TRBV11-2 and TRBJ1-1; D is perhaps TRBD1 (5 bases). V was clipped by 5 bases and J by 11 bases, with 15 bases between them. This CDR3 contains 12 residues. Germline assignment: CDR1 SGHAT and CDR2 FQNNGV. Here the CDR3 DNA reads TGTGCCAGCAGCGTTGGTGCAGGGCAGGCTTTCTTT. The encoded protein is CASSVGAGQAFF.

This clone was observed a few times. V gene TRBV4-2 combines with J gene TRBJ2-7; 7 nucleotides match TRBD2. This CDR3 contains 16 residues. Losses at the gene ends were 0 bases for V and 4 bases for J; bases not matched to a gene: 9. Germline V gene lookup returns CDR1 LGHNA and CDR2 YNFKEQ. The CDR3 DNA sequence: TGTGCCAGCAGCCAAGACGCGGCTAGCGGAGCTTACGAGCAGTACTTC. This sequence encodes CASSQDAASGAYEQYF.

The V and J genes are TRBV4-1 and TRBJ2-2, with 7 bases lining up with TRBD1. This CDR3 region has 16 residues. J lost 1 base, V lost 6 bases, and 8 bases had no gene match. Germline CDR1 MGHRA, CDR2 YSYEKL. The CDR3 DNA is TGCGCCAGCAGGAACGCTAGGGACAGGAACACCGGGGAGCTGTTTTTT. As protein: CASRNARDRNTGELFF.

The count of this clone is one. V is TRBV2 and J is TRBJ2-1; D uncertain. V shed 6 bases and J shed 9 bases, with 24 bases lying between them. CDR1 is SNHLY and CDR2 is FYNNEI in the germline V gene. This CDR3 contains 16 residues. The CDR3 protein is CASRNQVGRTISEQFF. CDR3 sequence (DNA): TGTGCCAGCAGAAACCAGGTCGGCAGAACAATCAGTGAGCAGTTCTTC.

A remark on this clone: Germline is not matched at one junction end, which may reflect a read error. The chain joins TRBV6-1 to TRBJ1-5; D is unresolved. From germline, CDR1 is MNHNS and CDR2 SASEGT. CDR3 length equals 12 residues. CDR3 sequence: CASRVSQQPQNF. CDR3 nucleotide sequence: TGTGCCAGCAGGGTAAGTCAACAGCCCCAGAATTTT.

The rearrangement links TRBV7-2 to TRBJ2-1; 11 bases are shared with TRBD2. With V trimmed by 5 bases and J by 5 bases, 8 bases remained unmatched. The CDR3 runs to 16 residues. Germline assignment: CDR1 SGHTA and CDR2 FQGNSA. CDR3 sequence (DNA): TGTGCCAGCAGCCTTAGCGGGGGGGTTGGCAACAATGAGCAGTTCTTC. Translated, it gives CASSLSGGVGNNEQFF.

The chain combines TRBV25-1 with TRBJ1-1; 8 bases are shared with TRBD1. Germline CDR1 and CDR2: MGHDK and SYGVNS. V trimming: 6 bases; J trimming: 0 bases; junction bases outside the gene matches: 9. The CDR3 consists of 16 residues. CDR3 sequence: CASRGGQVLVNTEAFF. CDR3 nucleotide sequence: TGTGCCAGCAGAGGGGGACAGGTACTAGTGAACACTGAAGCTTTCTTT. The full variable domain, rest sourced from reference TRBV25-1 and TRBJ1-1, is EADIYQTPRYLVIGTGKKITLECSQTMGHDKMYWYQQDPGMELHLIHYSYGVNSTEKGDLSSESTVSRIRTEHFPLTLESARPSHTSQYLCASRGGQVLVNTEAFFGQGTRLTVV.

The chain couples TRBV9 to TRBJ2-3; D is possibly TRBD1 (5 bases). V was shortened by 1 base and J by 2 bases, with 14 bases between the two germline ends. The CDR3 length is 16 residues. Germline CDR1 is SGDLS and CDR2 is YYNGEE. The CDR3 sequence: CASSVKGNPFTDTQYF. DNA of the CDR3: TGTGCCAGCAGCGTAAAGGGGAACCCATTCACAGATACGCAGTATTTT.

The rearrangement joins TRBV6-5 to TRBJ1-1, with 8 bases matching TRBD1. V lost 6 bases, J lost 6 bases, and 9 bases stayed unmatched. CDR1 MNHEY and CDR2 SVGAGI come from the germline V gene. The CDR3 runs to 14 residues. CDR3 region: CASRVDRAGSEAFF. The CDR3 DNA reads TGTGCCAGCAGGGTGGACAGGGCGGGGTCTGAAGCTTTCTTT.

About this clone itself: Germline and junction disagree at one end, which may indicate a read error. The rearrangement joins TRBV7-9 to TRBJ1-6; TRBD1 matches at 7 bases. CDR3 length equals 16 residues. The V gene's germline CDR1 is SEHNR and CDR2 FQNEAQ (reference sequence). The chain's CDR3 is CSSSPPLQGWNSPLHF. The DNA for the CDR3 is TGTTCCAGCAGCCCCCCCCTACAGGGGTGGAATTCACCCCTCCACTTT.

This chain links TRBV7-9 with TRBJ2-5; a weak D match, TRBD2 (6 bases). From germline, CDR1 is SEHNR and CDR2 FQNEAQ (reference sequence). The germline V and J ends were trimmed by 1 base and 7 bases, with 10 bases remaining between them. The CDR3 has 13 residues. The CDR3 DNA follows: TGTGCCAGCAGCTTAGGGGGAGGAGGGACCCAGTACTTC. Protein product: CASSLGGGGTQYF.

This chain uses TRBV14 with TRBJ2-2; the D is unclear. CDR1 is SGHDN, CDR2 FVKESK, per germline. V lost 0 bases to trimming and J lost 2 bases, with 7 bases between them. This CDR3 has 15 amino acids. DNA of the CDR3: TGTGCCAGCAGCCAAGATTCCCCTAACACCGGGGAGCTGTTTTTT. Translation gives CASSQDSPNTGELFF.

This sequence joins TRBV5-1 and TRBJ1-1, with 10 bases matching TRBD1. The CDR3 sequence is 14 residues long. Germline V lookup: CDR1 SGHRS, CDR2 YFSETQ. The J segment lost 4 bases and the V segment lost 4 bases, leaving 4 bases of the junction unmatched. The CDR3 sequence: CASSPGQGVTEAFF. CDR3 DNA: TGCGCCAGCAGCCCTGGACAGGGGGTCACTGAAGCTTTCTTT. Based on the CDR3 plus reference TRBV5-1 and TRBJ1-1, the full variable domain is KAGVTQTPRYLIKTRGQQVTLSCSPISGHRSVSWYQQTPGQGLQFLFEYFSETQRNKGNFPGRFSGRQFSNSRSEMNVSTLELGDSALYLCASSPGQGVTEAFFGQGTRLTVV.

This clone came up once. This sequence joins TRBV5-1 and TRBJ2-1, with D maybe TRBD1 (5 bases). The V gene lost 0 bases and the J gene lost 5 bases, with 15 bases spanning the gap. Germline V gene data show CDR1 as SGHRS and CDR2 as YFSETQ. This CDR3 has 16 residues. CDR3 nucleotide sequence: TGCGCCAGCAGCTTGGCTTTGGTCAGGGTCGACAATGAGCAGTTCTTC. This codes for CASSLALVRVDNEQFF.

The chain uses TRBV6-5 and TRBJ2-7; 10 bases fit TRBD2. Losses at the gene ends were 2 bases for V and 7 bases for J; bases not matched to a gene: 2. From germline, CDR1 is MNHEY and CDR2 SVGAGI. CDR3 length: 13 amino acids. The CDR3, as DNA: TGTGCCAGCAGTTACCTAGCGGGAGAGGAGCAGTACTTC. Translated, it gives CASSYLAGEEQYF.